These 26 T cell receptor beta chains came from one sample sequenced in a study of T-cell reconstitution after alpha-beta-depleted transplantation in children. Preparation of the TCRbeta library used unique molecular identifiers. TCRdb re-called the PCR reads through MiXCR, storing one row per CDR3 protein. The sample holds 130,000 or so distinct CDR3 sequences, approximately 8.7% seen once. Material: PBMCs, mostly from graft donor cells, obtained 180 days after TCRalphabeta/CD19-depleted stem cell transplant. Receptor source: a girl under two years old who had a stem cell transplant for combined immunodeficiency, so the T cells may come from the graft donor.

This clonotype came up a few times. V usage is TRBV20-1 and J usage is TRBJ2-1; D tentatively fits TRBD1 or TRBD2 (7 bases each). Germline CDR1 reads DFQATT; CDR2 reads SNEGSKA (reference sequence). With 1 base removed from V and 6 bases from J, the gap between germline ends came to 16 bases. This CDR3 contains 15 residues. For the CDR3, the DNA is TGCAGTGCTAGAGTTCCGGGGAGGGGGCTCAATGAGCAGTTCTTC. It yields the protein CSARVPGRGLNEQFF.

A few counts support this clonotype. The rearrangement links TRBV7-2 to TRBJ1-2, with 7 positions matching TRBD1. V shed 6 bases and J 4 bases; nucleotides not matched to a gene: 5. Per germline, CDR1 SGHTA and CDR2 FQGNSA. The CDR3 is made up of 13 amino acids. CDR3 DNA sequence: TGTGCCAGCAGGAAGGGGGCCGGCTATGGCTACACCTTC. Translating gives CASRKGAGYGYTF.

The chain combines TRBV20-1 with TRBJ2-1, with 12 bases lining up with TRBD1. With 0 bases clipped from V and 8 bases from J, the junction kept 8 bases outside the gene matches. This CDR3 region has 16 residues. Germline lookup yields CDR1 DFQATT and CDR2 SNEGSKA (reference sequence). The CDR3 DNA sequence: TGCAGTGCTAGAGATAGTGGGACAGGGGGCTGGGATGAGCAGTTCTTC. This codes for CSARDSGTGGWDEQFF.

This clonotype was observed a few times. This chain joins TRBV7-2 and TRBJ2-3; the match to TRBD2 covers 11 bases. CDR1 SGHTA and CDR2 FQGNSA come from the germline V gene. The trim removed 6 bases at V and 4 bases at J, leaving 6 bases unmatched. CDR3 size: 15 residues. CDR3 protein: CASRKLAGVPDTQYF. The CDR3 coding sequence is TGTGCCAGCAGGAAACTAGCGGGAGTTCCAGATACGCAGTATTTT.

This clonotype was counted at least ten times. This chain joins TRBV5-6 and TRBJ2-1; 8 nucleotides align to TRBD2. Looked up from germline, CDR1 is SGHDT and CDR2 is YYEEEE. The J segment lost 5 bases and the V segment lost 4 bases, leaving 8 bases of the junction unmatched. This CDR3 is built from 15 residues. The CDR3 DNA follows: TGTGCCAGCAGCCATAGCGGGATAGGCCACAATGAGCAGTTCTTC. Protein sequence: CASSHSGIGHNEQFF. Complete variable domain (other parts from reference TRBV5-6 and TRBJ2-1): DAGVTQSPTHLIKTRGQQVTLRCSPKSGHDTVSWYQQALGQGPQFIFQYYEEEERQRGNFPDRFSGHQFPNYSSELNVNALLLGDSALYLCASSHSGIGHNEQFFGPGTRLTVL.

Ten or more counts support this clonotype. The rearrangement joins TRBV29-1 to TRBJ2-2, with D unresolved. V lost 1 base to trimming and J lost 8 bases, with 11 bases between them. The CDR3 is 13 amino acids. Germline V lookup: CDR1 SQVTM, CDR2 ANQGSEA. CDR3 DNA sequence: TGCAGCGTTGAAGGTGGGGAATTGGGGGAGCTGTTTTTT. It translates to CSVEGGELGELFF.

This clonotype was recorded many times. The V gene is TRBV30, the J gene TRBJ2-1; TRBD2 matches 7 bases. The CDR3 is made up of 16 amino acids. After removal of 0 bases from V and 0 bases from J, the junction contained 5 bases not matched to a gene. Germline V lookup: CDR1 GTSNPN, CDR2 SVGIG (reference sequence). The CDR3 reads CAWSVTGTNSYNEQFF. CDR3 sequence (DNA): TGTGCCTGGAGTGTAACGGGGACTAACTCCTACAATGAGCAGTTCTTC.

This clonotype has a count of ten or more. Here the CDR3 reads CASSWTGKGDTQYF. For the CDR3, the DNA is TGCGCCAGCAGCTGGACAGGAAAGGGAGATACGCAGTATTTT. The J gene is TRBJ2-3, the V gene TRBV5-1; 7 bases are a match to TRBD1. The trim removed 3 bases at V and 5 bases at J, leaving 6 bases unmatched. This CDR3 is built from 14 residues. Germline V lookup: CDR1 SGHRS, CDR2 YFSETQ.

This clonotype was counted between two and nine times. This chain joins TRBV6-2 or TRBV6-3 and TRBJ2-3; D is unresolved. The CDR3 is 13 residues long. V gave up 2 bases and J gave up 6 bases, with 9 bases separating them. Germline values: CDR1 MNHEY, CDR2 SVGEGT. CDR3 nucleotides: TGTGCCAGCAGTTACCGGCGGACCGATACGCAGTATTTT. This encodes CASSYRRTDTQYF.

Only a few counts were recorded for this clonotype. This chain connects TRBV29-1 to TRBJ1-1; TRBD1 matches at 8 bases. The V gene's germline CDR1 is SQVTM and CDR2 ANQGSEA. After removal of 4 bases from V and 5 bases from J, the junction contained 3 bases not matched to a gene. There are 12 residues in the CDR3. The CDR3 DNA follows: TGCAGCGTTGGCAGGGGGCGGACTGAAGCTTTCTTT. Its protein is CSVGRGRTEAFF.

This clonotype was seen only a few times. The V gene is TRBV12-3 or TRBV12-4, the J gene TRBJ2-3, with 7 bases lining up with TRBD2. J was trimmed by 0 bases and V by 4 bases; bases with no gene match: 13. This CDR3 comprises 18 residues. The CDR3 bases are TGTGCCAGCAGTTGGTCGCATGGAAGCGGGATGAGCACAGATACGCAGTATTTT. The encoded protein is CASSWSHGSGMSTDTQYF.

V gene TRBV12-3 or TRBV12-4 combines with J gene TRBJ2-1; maybe TRBD1 (6 bases). The CDR3 consists of 14 residues. The V gene lost 3 bases and the J gene lost 9 bases, with 15 bases spanning the gap. The CDR3 DNA reads TGTGCCAGCAGTTTTTGGGTTGGGGGCCCTGAGCAGTTCTTC. Translating gives CASSFWVGGPEQFF.

This chain uses TRBV19 with TRBJ2-3; weak D call: TRBD2 (5 bases). This CDR3 is 13 amino acids long. Germline CDR1 and CDR2: LNHDA and SQIVND (reference sequence). V was trimmed by 3 bases and J by 3 bases, leaving 7 bases between them. The CDR3 coding sequence is TGTGCCAGTAGTATGAGCGGTACAGATACGCAGTATTTT. Its translation is CASSMSGTDTQYF.

A few counts support this clonotype. The rearrangement uses TRBV5-1 and TRBJ2-6; D not certain. The CDR3 sequence is 13 residues long. V shed 7 bases and J shed 1 base, with 6 bases lying between them. The germline gives CDR1 SGHRS, CDR2 YFSETQ. This CDR3 is CASAPSGANVLTF. Here the CDR3 DNA reads TGCGCCAGCGCCCCTTCTGGGGCCAACGTCCTGACTTTC.

In its sample, this clonotype was seen a few times. The chain has TRBV10-3 and TRBJ1-4; D is possibly TRBD1 (6 bases). The CDR3 totals 11 residues. Per germline, CDR1 ENHRY and CDR2 SYGVKD. The CDR3 loop is CSTRGNEKLFF. CDR3 DNA sequence: TGTTCCACCAGGGGTAATGAAAAACTGTTTTTT.

This clonotype was seen only a few times. This chain connects TRBV5-1 to TRBJ2-2, with TRBD2 matching over 14 bases. This CDR3 comprises 16 residues. V dropped 3 bases and J dropped 4; count of bases not matched to a gene: 2. Germline V gives CDR1 SGHRS, CDR2 YFSETQ. DNA of the CDR3: TGCGCCAGCAGCTGGGGACTAGCGGGAGTCACCGGGGAGCTGTTTTTT. Its translation: CASSWGLAGVTGELFF.

This rearrangement joins TRBV12-3 or TRBV12-4 to TRBJ1-5; D perhaps matches TRBD1 (6 bases). V lost 5 bases, J lost 2 bases, and 13 bases lay in between. This CDR3 is built from 15 residues. CDR3 nucleotide sequence: TGTGCCAGCAGTCTAGGGGGGACTGGCAATCAGCCCCAGCATTTT. Amino acids: CASSLGGTGNQPQHF.

This clonotype has more than one count but fewer than ten. V and J are TRBV5-6 and TRBJ1-1, with 7 bases fitting TRBD1. This CDR3 has 15 amino acids. From germline, CDR1 is SGHDT and CDR2 YYEEEE. With 0 bases clipped from V and 1 base from J, the junction kept 3 bases outside the gene matches. In nucleotides, the CDR3 is TGTGCCAGCAGCTTGGCCAGGGGGTGGAACACTGAAGCTTTCTTT. It codes for CASSLARGWNTEAFF.

In nucleotides, the CDR3 is TGTGCCAGCAGTTTAGCAGAAAGGGGCTACGAGCAGTACTTC. It specifies CASSLAERGYEQYF. V and J are TRBV12-3 or TRBV12-4 and TRBJ2-7; D may be TRBD1 (5 bases). V lost 0 bases and J lost 3, with 9 bases in between. The CDR3 is made up of 14 amino acids.

This clonotype was counted between two and nine times. The rearrangement joins TRBV12-3 or TRBV12-4 to TRBJ2-5; D is possibly TRBD2 (5 bases). This CDR3 contains 14 residues. Trimming pared 3 bases from V and 1 base from J, leaving 9 bases between. The CDR3 DNA sequence: TGTGCCAGCAGTTTTGAGGGTCCCCAAGAGACCCAGTACTTC. It specifies CASSFEGPQETQYF.

The CDR3 here is CSAALSGRSYNEQFF. CDR3 nucleotide sequence: TGCAGTGCTGCTCTTAGCGGGAGGTCCTACAATGAGCAGTTCTTC. The chain uses TRBV20-1 and TRBJ2-1, with TRBD2 matching over 10 bases. Germline lookup yields CDR1 DFQATT and CDR2 SNEGSKA (reference sequence). Trimming cost V 5 bases and J 1 base; bases outside gene matches: 5. The CDR3 length is 15 residues.

The chain is built from TRBV12-3 or TRBV12-4 and TRBJ1-6; D is unresolved. With 3 bases removed from V and 9 bases from J, the gap between germline ends came to 6 bases. The CDR3 is 12 residues long. The CDR3 sequence is CASSFGPSPLHF. CDR3 coding DNA: TGTGCCAGCAGTTTTGGCCCTTCACCCCTCCACTTT.

This clonotype was recorded a few times. The chain joins TRBV7-3 to TRBJ2-2; 7 bases are a match to TRBD1. The CDR3 length is 15 residues. J gave up 3 bases and V 5 bases, and 6 bases lay outside the gene matches. Germline CDR1 reads SGHTA; CDR2 reads FQGTGA. Here the CDR3 reads CASSPKTGYTGELFF. The CDR3 DNA follows: TGTGCCAGCAGCCCAAAGACAGGGTACACCGGGGAGCTGTTTTTT.

This clonotype was observed many times. The chain joins TRBV3-1 to TRBJ1-5; D perhaps matches TRBD1 (5 bases). Trimming left V 11 bases short and J 4 bases short, with 15 bases between. The CDR3 loop spans 13 amino acids. CDR1 is LGHDT, CDR2 YNNKEL, per germline (reference sequence). CDR3 DNA sequence: TGTGCCGGGGGGGAGAGGGTTAATCAGCCCCAGCATTTT. Residues: CAGGERVNQPQHF.

The chain combines TRBV7-6 with TRBJ2-7; D possibly uses TRBD1 or TRBD2 (5 bases each). The CDR3 is made up of 12 amino acids. V lost 1 base and J 6 bases, leaving 7 bases between the germline ends. Germline values: CDR1 SGHVS, CDR2 FNYEAQ. The CDR3 DNA reads TGTGCCAGCAGCTTAGTGGGACGCGAGCAGTACTTC. Translated, it gives CASSLVGREQYF.

The chain couples TRBV12-3 or TRBV12-4 to TRBJ2-7; D possibly corresponds to TRBD1 (6 bases). The CDR3 is 15 amino acids. Trimming pared 5 bases from V and 2 bases from J, leaving 16 bases between. The CDR3 here is CASSHRTVTPYEQYF. CDR3 nucleotides: TGTGCCAGCAGTCACCGGACAGTGACTCCCTACGAGCAGTACTTC.